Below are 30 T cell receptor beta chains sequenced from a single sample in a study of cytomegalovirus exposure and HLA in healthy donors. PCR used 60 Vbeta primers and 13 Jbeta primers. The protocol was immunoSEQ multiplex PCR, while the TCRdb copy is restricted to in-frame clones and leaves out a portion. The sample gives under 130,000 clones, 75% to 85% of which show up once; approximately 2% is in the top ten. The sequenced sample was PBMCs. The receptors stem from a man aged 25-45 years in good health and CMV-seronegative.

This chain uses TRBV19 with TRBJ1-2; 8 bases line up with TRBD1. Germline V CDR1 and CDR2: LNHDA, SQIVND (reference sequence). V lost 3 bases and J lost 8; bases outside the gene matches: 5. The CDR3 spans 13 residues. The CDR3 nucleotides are TGTGCCAGTAGTATTCAGGGGGCGACGGGCTACACCTTC. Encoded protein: CASSIQGATGYTF.

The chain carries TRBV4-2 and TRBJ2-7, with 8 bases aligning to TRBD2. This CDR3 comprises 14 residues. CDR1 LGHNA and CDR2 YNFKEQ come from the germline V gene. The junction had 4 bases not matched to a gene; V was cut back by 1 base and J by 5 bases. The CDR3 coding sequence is TGTGCCAGCAGCCAAGTACTCGGGAGGGACGAGCAGTACTTC. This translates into CASSQVLGRDEQYF.

The CDR3 coding sequence is TGCGCCAGCAGATGGGGGGACAGAGACCCAGATACGCAGTATTTT. Translation: CASRWGDRDPDTQYF. This chain links TRBV4-1 with TRBJ2-3, with D perhaps TRBD1 (7 bases). The CDR3 runs to 15 residues. In germline, CDR1 is MGHRA, CDR2 YSYEKL. V dropped 6 bases and J dropped 4 bases, with 17 bases sitting between them.

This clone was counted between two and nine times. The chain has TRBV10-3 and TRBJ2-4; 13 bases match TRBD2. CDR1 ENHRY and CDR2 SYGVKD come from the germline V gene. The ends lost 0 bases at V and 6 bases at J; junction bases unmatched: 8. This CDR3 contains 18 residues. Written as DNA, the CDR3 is TGTGCCATCAGTGAGTCTAGACTAGCGGGGGGTCAGGGAAACATTCAGTACTTC. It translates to CAISESRLAGGQGNIQYF.

DNA of the CDR3: TGTGCCAGCAGTTGGAGCGGGATAGACTACAATGAGCAGTTCTTC. Translated, it gives CASSWSGIDYNEQFF. This sequence joins TRBV28 and TRBJ2-1, with 7 bases identical to TRBD2. The length of the CDR3 is 15 residues. CDR1 and CDR2 (germline): MDHEN, SYDVKM. The V segment lost 4 bases and the J segment 3 bases; nucleotides outside the gene matches: 6.

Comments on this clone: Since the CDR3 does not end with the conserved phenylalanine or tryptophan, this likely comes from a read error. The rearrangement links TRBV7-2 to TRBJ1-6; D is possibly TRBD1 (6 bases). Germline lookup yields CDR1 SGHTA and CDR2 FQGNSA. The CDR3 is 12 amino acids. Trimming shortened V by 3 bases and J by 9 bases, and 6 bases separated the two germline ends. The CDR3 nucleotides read TGTGCCAGCAGCTTGACAGGTTCACCCCTCCACCTT. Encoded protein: CASSLTGSPLHL.

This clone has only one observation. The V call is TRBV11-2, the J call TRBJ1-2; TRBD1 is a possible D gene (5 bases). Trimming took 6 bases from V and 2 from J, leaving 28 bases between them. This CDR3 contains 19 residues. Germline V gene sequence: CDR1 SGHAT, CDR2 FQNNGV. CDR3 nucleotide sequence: TGTGCCAGCAGTCCAAGGGCAGGGTACCTGGGTGGCCCCAACTATGGCTACACCTTC. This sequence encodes CASSPRAGYLGGPNYGYTF. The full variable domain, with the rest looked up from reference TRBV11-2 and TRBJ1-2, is EAGVAQSPRYKIIEKRQSVAFWCNPISGHATLYWYQQILGQGPKLLIQFQNNGVVDDSQLPKDRFSAERLKGVDSTLKIQPAKLEDSAVYLCASSPRAGYLGGPNYGYTFGSGTRLTVV.

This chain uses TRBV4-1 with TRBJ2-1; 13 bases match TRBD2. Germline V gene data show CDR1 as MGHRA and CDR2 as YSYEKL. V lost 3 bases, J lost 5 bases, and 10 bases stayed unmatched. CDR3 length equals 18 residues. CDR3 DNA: TGCGCCAGCAGCCAGAGGACTAGCGGGGGCTTTGCGAACAATGAGCAGTTCTTC. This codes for CASSQRTSGGFANNEQFF.

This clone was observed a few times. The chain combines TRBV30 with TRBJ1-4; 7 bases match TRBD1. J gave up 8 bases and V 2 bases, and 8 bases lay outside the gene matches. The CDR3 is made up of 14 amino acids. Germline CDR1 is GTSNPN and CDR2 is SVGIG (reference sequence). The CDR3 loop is CAWSQGGGEEKLFF. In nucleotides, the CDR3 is TGTGCCTGGAGTCAAGGGGGCGGCGAGGAAAAACTGTTTTTT.

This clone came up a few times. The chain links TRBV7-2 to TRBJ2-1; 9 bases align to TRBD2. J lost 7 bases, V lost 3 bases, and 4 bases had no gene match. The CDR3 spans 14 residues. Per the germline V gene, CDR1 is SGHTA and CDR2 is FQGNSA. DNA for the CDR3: TGTGCCAGCAGCTTTTGGACTAGCGAGAATGAGCAGTTCTTC. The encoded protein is CASSFWTSENEQFF.

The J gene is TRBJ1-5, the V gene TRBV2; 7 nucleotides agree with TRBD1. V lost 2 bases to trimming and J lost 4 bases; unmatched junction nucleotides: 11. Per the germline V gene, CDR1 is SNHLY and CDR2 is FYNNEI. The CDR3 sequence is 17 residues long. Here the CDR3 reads CASSESSGRGRNQPQHF. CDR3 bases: TGTGCCAGCAGTGAATCGTCTGGAAGGGGGCGTAATCAGCCCCAGCATTTT.

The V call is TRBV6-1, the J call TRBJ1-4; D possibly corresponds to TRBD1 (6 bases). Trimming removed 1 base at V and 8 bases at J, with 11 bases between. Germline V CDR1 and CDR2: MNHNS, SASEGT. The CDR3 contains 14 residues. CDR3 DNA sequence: TGTGCCAGCAGTGAAGACAGGGTACGGGAAAAACTGTTTTTT. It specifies CASSEDRVREKLFF.

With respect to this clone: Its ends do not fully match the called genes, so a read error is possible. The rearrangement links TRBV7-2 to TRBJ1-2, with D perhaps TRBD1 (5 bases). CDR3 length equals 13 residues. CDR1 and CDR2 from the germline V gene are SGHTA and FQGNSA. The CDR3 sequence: CASSPGPSGGIYF. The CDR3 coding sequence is TGTGCCAGCAGCCCGGGACCGTCGGGCGGGATTTACTTC.

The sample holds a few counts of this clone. As DNA, the CDR3 is TGTGCCAGCAGTTACACCGGCGGGAGGAGAGAAAAACTGTTTTTT. Translating gives CASSYTGGRREKLFF. This chain connects TRBV6-5 to TRBJ1-4; unclear D gene. This CDR3 region has 15 residues. The germline CDR1 and CDR2 sequences are MNHEY and SVGAGI. V lost 2 bases to trimming and J lost 8 bases, with 15 bases between them.

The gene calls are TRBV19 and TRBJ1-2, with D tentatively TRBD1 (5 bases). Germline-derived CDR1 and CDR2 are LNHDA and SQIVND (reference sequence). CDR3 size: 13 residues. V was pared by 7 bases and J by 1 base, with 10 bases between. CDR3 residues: CASNSQGNYGYTF. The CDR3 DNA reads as TGTGCCAGTAATTCCCAGGGTAACTATGGCTACACCTTC.

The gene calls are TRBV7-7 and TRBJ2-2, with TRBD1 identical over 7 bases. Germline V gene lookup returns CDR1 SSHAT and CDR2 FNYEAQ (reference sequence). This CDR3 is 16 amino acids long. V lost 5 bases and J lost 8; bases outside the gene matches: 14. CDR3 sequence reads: CASSNSRDSGAGELFF. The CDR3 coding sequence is TGTGCCAGCAGCAATAGCCGGGACAGTGGAGCGGGGGAGCTGTTTTTT.

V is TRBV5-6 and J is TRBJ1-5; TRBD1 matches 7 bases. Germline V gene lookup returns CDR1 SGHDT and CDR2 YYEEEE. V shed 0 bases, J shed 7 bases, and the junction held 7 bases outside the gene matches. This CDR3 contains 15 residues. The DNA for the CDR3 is TGTGCCAGCAGCTTGGCTTTTGCAGGGGGACAGCCCCAGCATTTT. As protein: CASSLAFAGGQPQHF.

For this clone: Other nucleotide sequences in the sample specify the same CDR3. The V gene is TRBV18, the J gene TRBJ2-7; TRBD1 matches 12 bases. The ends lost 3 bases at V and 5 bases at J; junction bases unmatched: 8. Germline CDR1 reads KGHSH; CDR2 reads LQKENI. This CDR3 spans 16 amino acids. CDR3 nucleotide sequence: TGTGCCAGCTCACCCGCCCGGGACAGGGGGCCCGACGAGCAGTACTTC. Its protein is CASSPARDRGPDEQYF.

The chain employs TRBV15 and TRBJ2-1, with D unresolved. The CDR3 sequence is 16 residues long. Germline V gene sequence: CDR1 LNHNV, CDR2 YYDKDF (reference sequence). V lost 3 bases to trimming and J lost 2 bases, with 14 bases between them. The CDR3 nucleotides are TGTGCCACCAGCAGTGGCGGTTCTCTACCCTACAATGAGCAGTTCTTC. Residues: CATSSGGSLPYNEQFF.

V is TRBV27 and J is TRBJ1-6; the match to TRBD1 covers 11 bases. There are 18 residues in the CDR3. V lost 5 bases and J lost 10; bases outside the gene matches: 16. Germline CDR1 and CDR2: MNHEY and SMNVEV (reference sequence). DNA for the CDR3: TGTGCCAGCAGTATCTTCGGGACAGGGGGTGGGAGAGGATCACCCCTCCACTTT. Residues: CASSIFGTGGGRGSPLHF.

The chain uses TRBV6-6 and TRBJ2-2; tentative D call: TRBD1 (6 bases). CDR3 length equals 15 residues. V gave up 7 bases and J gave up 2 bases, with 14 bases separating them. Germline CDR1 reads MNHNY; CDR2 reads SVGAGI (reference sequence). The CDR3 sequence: CASNEQGINTGELFF. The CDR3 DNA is TGTGCCAGCAACGAACAGGGAATTAACACCGGGGAGCTGTTTTTT.

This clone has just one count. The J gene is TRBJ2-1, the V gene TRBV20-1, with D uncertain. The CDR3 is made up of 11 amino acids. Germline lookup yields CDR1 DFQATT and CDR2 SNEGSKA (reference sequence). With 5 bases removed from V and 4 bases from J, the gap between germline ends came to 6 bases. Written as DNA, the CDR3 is TGCAGTGCTGAGAGGTACAATGAGCAGTTCTTC. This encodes CSAERYNEQFF.

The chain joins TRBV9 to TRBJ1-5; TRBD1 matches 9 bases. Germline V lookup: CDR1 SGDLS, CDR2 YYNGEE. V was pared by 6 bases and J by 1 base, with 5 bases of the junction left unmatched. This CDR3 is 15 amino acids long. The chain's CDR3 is CASTRTGESNQPQHF. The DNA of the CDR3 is TGTGCCAGCACTAGGACAGGGGAAAGCAATCAGCCCCAGCATTTT. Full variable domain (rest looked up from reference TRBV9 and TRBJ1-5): DSGVTQTPKHLITATGQRVTLRCSPRSGDLSVYWYQQSLDQGLQFLIQYYNGEERAKGNILERFSAQQFPDLHSELNLSSLELGDSALYFCASTRTGESNQPQHFGDGTRLSIL.

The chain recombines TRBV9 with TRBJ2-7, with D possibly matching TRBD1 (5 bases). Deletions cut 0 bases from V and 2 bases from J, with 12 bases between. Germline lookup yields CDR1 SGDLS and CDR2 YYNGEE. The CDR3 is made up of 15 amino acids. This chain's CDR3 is CASSVVGANTYEQYF. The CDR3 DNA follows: TGTGCCAGCAGCGTAGTAGGGGCTAACACCTACGAGCAGTACTTC.

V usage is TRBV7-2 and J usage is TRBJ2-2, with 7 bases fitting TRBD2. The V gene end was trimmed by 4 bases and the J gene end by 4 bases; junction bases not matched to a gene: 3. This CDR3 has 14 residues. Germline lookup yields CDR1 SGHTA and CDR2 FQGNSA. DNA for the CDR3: TGTGCCAGCAGCTCCACTAGCGTCACCGGGGAGCTGTTTTTT. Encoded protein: CASSSTSVTGELFF.

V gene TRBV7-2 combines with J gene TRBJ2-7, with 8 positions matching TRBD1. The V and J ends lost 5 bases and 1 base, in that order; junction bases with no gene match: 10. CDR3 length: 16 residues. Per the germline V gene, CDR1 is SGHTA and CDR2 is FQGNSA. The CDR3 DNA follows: TGTGCCAGCAGCCGGGCCCCGACAGGGGTATCCTACGAGCAGTACTTC. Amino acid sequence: CASSRAPTGVSYEQYF.

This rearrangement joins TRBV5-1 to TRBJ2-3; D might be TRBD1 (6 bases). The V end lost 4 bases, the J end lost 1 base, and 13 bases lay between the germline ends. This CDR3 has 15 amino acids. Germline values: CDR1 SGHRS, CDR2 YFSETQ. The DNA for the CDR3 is TGCGCCAGCAGCGCCCGGGACACCCGCACAGATACGCAGTATTTT. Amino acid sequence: CASSARDTRTDTQYF.

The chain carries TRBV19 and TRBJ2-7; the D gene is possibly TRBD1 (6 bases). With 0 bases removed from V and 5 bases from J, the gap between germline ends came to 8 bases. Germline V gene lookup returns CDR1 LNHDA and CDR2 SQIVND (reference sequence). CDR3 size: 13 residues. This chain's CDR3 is CASSIEGADEQYF. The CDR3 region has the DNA TGTGCCAGTAGTATAGAGGGGGCAGACGAGCAGTACTTC.

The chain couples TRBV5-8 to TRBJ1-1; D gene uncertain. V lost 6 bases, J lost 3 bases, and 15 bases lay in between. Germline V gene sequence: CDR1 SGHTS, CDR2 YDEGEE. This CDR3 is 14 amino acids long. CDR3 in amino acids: CASTHLLGDTEAFF. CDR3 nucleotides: TGTGCCAGCACACACCTGTTAGGAGACACTGAAGCTTTCTTT.

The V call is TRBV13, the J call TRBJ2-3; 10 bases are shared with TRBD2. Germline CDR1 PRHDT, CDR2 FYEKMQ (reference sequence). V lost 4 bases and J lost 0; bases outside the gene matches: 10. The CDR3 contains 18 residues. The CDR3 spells CASSSSRLAGASTDTQYF. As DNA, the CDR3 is TGTGCCAGCAGCTCCTCCAGACTAGCGGGCGCTAGCACAGATACGCAGTATTTT.